One sample yielded the 21 T cell receptor beta chains listed below, sequenced in a study of cytomegalovirus exposure and HLA in healthy donors. In the PCR, 60 Vbeta and 13 Jbeta primers were used. Clones were sequenced by immunoSEQ multiplex PCR, and TCRdb holds only the in-frame ones, with some missing. The repertoire has about 100,000 clones, around 81% of them found once; the top ten carry under 5.5%. Material for sequencing was PBMCs. These TCRs come from a woman in her 70s in good health and CMV-seropositive.

J is TRBJ2-3 and V is TRBV7-8; 10 positions agree with TRBD2. The CDR3 consists of 16 residues. Germline CDR1 reads SGHVS; CDR2 reads FQNEAQ. V gave up 2 bases and J gave up 3 bases; unmatched junction bases: 5. CDR3 residues: CASSLTGTSATDTQYF. The CDR3 DNA reads as TGTGCCAGCAGCTTAACCGGGACTAGCGCTACAGATACGCAGTATTTT.

The chain joins TRBV11-2 to TRBJ2-1, with 12 bases lining up with TRBD2. There are 16 residues in the CDR3. Germline V lookup: CDR1 SGHAT, CDR2 FQNNGV. V shed 5 bases and J 7 bases; nucleotides not matched to a gene: 9. The CDR3 nucleotides read TGTGCCAGCAGCCCCTTACTAGCGGGAGGTAGGAATGAGCAGTTCTTC. Its protein is CASSPLLAGGRNEQFF.

This clone was counted once. This sequence joins TRBV5-5 and TRBJ2-7, with D perhaps TRBD2 (6 bases). The CDR3 consists of 12 residues. V was pared by 3 bases and J by 5 bases, with 9 bases between. Germline V gene sequence: CDR1 SGHKS, CDR2 YYEKEE (reference sequence). This CDR3 is CASSSREDEQYF. The CDR3 DNA sequence: TGTGCCAGCAGCTCGAGGGAGGACGAGCAGTACTTC.

The chain employs TRBV18 and TRBJ2-2; D is ambiguous. Trimming stripped 1 base from V and 1 base from J, with 4 bases between. This CDR3 has 14 amino acids. Germline CDR1 is KGHSH and CDR2 is LQKENI. DNA for the CDR3: TGTGCCAGCTCACCACGTCGGAACACCGGGGAGCTGTTTTTT. Protein sequence: CASSPRRNTGELFF.

This clone was counted a few times. The chain has TRBV5-1 and TRBJ1-2, with D maybe TRBD1 (6 bases). Deletions cut 3 bases from V and 3 bases from J, with 9 bases between. From germline, CDR1 is SGHRS and CDR2 YFSETQ. This CDR3 has 13 residues. In nucleotides, the CDR3 is TGCGCCAGCAGCTCTAGGACAGACTATGGCTACACCTTC. Protein product: CASSSRTDYGYTF.

The gene calls are TRBV6-5 and TRBJ1-2, with 10 bases aligning to TRBD1. CDR1 is MNHEY, CDR2 SVGAGI, per germline. V was pared by 6 bases and J by 4 bases, with 8 bases of the junction left unmatched. The CDR3 covers 15 residues. CDR3 sequence (DNA): TGTGCCAGCAGAAAAGGGACAGGGGATACCTATGGCTACACCTTC. This gives the protein CASRKGTGDTYGYTF.

The chain is built from TRBV27 and TRBJ2-1; weak D call: TRBD2 (6 bases). There are 18 residues in the CDR3. V was clipped by 3 bases and J by 3 bases, with 21 bases between them. CDR1 is MNHEY and CDR2 is SMNVEV in the germline V gene (reference sequence). The CDR3: CASSLGPPVGRSYNEQFF. As DNA, the CDR3 is TGTGCCAGCAGTTTGGGACCCCCCGTAGGGAGGAGCTACAATGAGCAGTTCTTC.

The DNA for the CDR3 is TGCGCCAGCAGGTGGGGAGGGGTAAATTCCTACGAGCAGTACTTC. Protein: CASRWGGVNSYEQYF. The chain joins TRBV5-1 to TRBJ2-5, with TRBD2 matching over 7 bases. Gene TRBJ2-7 matches the end of the DNA better, so the J call may be wrong. Germline V gene data show CDR1 as SGHRS and CDR2 as YFSETQ. This CDR3 region has 15 residues.

The chain employs TRBV6-1 and TRBJ1-6; TRBD1 is a possible D gene (6 bases). This CDR3 has 17 amino acids. Per germline, CDR1 MNHNS and CDR2 SASEGT. Trimming shortened V by 4 bases and J by 0 bases, and 13 bases separated the two germline ends. CDR3 protein: CASSGTAVSSYNSPLHF. For the CDR3, the DNA is TGTGCCAGCAGTGGGACAGCCGTGAGCTCCTATAATTCACCCCTCCACTTT.

This clone was observed a few times. The chain employs TRBV11-3 and TRBJ2-1; TRBD2 matches at 8 bases. In germline, CDR1 is SGHNT, CDR2 YENEEA. V shed 3 bases, J shed 6 bases, and the junction held 13 bases outside the gene matches. CDR3 size: 17 residues. The CDR3 DNA reads TGTGCCAGCAGCTTCGCAAGGAGCGGGAGAAGCTTCAATGAGCAGTTCTTC. It encodes CASSFARSGRSFNEQFF.

This rearrangement joins TRBV7-3 to TRBJ2-7, with no clear D. The CDR3 consists of 15 residues. The germline V gene encodes CDR1 SGHTA and CDR2 FQGTGA. Trimming removed 4 bases from V and 0 bases from J, with 13 bases in between. The CDR3 bases are TGTGCCAGCAGCTATTCCGGCGGTATCTCCTACGAGCAGTACTTC. Encoded protein: CASSYSGGISYEQYF.

V gene TRBV12-5 combines with J gene TRBJ2-3; 10 positions agree with TRBD1. Per germline, CDR1 LGHNT and CDR2 FRNRAP. This CDR3 spans 15 amino acids. Trimming removed 3 bases from V and 2 bases from J; junction bases left unmatched: 2. The CDR3 sequence is CASGFGQGDTDTQYF. Here the CDR3 DNA reads TGTGCTAGTGGTTTCGGACAGGGGGACACAGATACGCAGTATTTT.

On this clone itself: An end of the junction differs from the germline gene, which may be a read error. Other DNA sequences in the sample encode the same CDR3. This sequence joins TRBV7-9 and TRBJ1-1; a possible D gene is TRBD1 (6 bases). The CDR3 loop spans 15 amino acids. The germline V gene has CDR1 SEHNR and CDR2 FQNEAQ (reference sequence). CDR3 loop: CASSLGGTQNTEAFF. The CDR3 nucleotides are TGTGCCAGCAGTTTAGGGGGGACACAGAACACTGAAGCTTTCTTT.

The V gene is TRBV7-2, the J gene TRBJ1-5; 10 bases fit TRBD1. The ends lost 5 bases at V and 3 bases at J; junction bases unmatched: 7. CDR3 length equals 16 residues. Germline V gene data show CDR1 as SGHTA and CDR2 as FQGNSA. CDR3 bases: TGTGCCAGCAGCCAATTCGGACAGGGGGTCAATCAGCCCCAGCATTTT. Protein: CASSQFGQGVNQPQHF.

This chain links TRBV11-2 with TRBJ2-7; unclear D gene. The germline V gene has CDR1 SGHAT and CDR2 FQNNGV. The length of the CDR3 is 15 residues. The V gene lost 5 bases and the J gene lost 1 base, with 15 bases spanning the gap. CDR3 amino acids: CASSLGGAASYEQYF. Written as DNA, the CDR3 is TGTGCCAGCAGCCTCGGTGGAGCAGCATCCTACGAGCAGTACTTC.

V is TRBV12-5 and J is TRBJ2-3, with D maybe TRBD1 (5 bases). Trimming pared 7 bases from V and 1 base from J, leaving 9 bases between. Germline CDR1 and CDR2: LGHNT and FRNRAP. The CDR3 runs to 13 residues. The CDR3 is CASDLRGTDTQYF. CDR3 DNA: TGTGCTAGTGACCTCAGGGGCACAGATACGCAGTATTTT.

V and J are TRBV7-8 and TRBJ2-5; unclear D gene. The better agreement between TRBJ2-7 and the DNA end casts doubt on the J call. The CDR3 is 14 residues long. The V gene's germline CDR1 is SGHVS and CDR2 FQNEAQ. CDR3 protein: CASSLGGALYEQYF. DNA for the CDR3: TGTGCCAGCAGCTTAGGAGGCGCGCTCTACGAGCAGTACTTC.

This clone showed up just once. This chain uses TRBV19 with TRBJ2-7; 8 nucleotides line up with TRBD1. The CDR3 sequence is 14 residues long. Per the germline V gene, CDR1 is LNHDA and CDR2 is SQIVND (reference sequence). With 6 bases clipped from V and 3 bases from J, the junction kept 7 bases outside the gene matches. The CDR3 region is CASSKAGTGYEQYF. Written as DNA, the CDR3 is TGTGCCAGTAGCAAAGCCGGGACAGGCTACGAGCAGTACTTC. Based on the CDR3 plus reference TRBV19 and TRBJ2-7, the full variable domain is DGGITQSPKYLFRKEGQNVTLSCEQNLNHDAMYWYRQDPGQGLRLIYYSQIVNDFQKGDIAEGYSVSREKKESFPLTVTSAQKNPTAFYLCASSKAGTGYEQYFGPGTRLTVT.

This sequence joins TRBV19 and TRBJ2-1, with 7 nucleotides matching TRBD1. Losses at the gene ends were 6 bases for V and 4 bases for J; bases not matched to a gene: 6. The CDR3 sequence is 14 residues long. Germline V gene lookup returns CDR1 LNHDA and CDR2 SQIVND (reference sequence). CDR3 in DNA: TGTGCCAGTAGGTTGGGACAGCAGTACAATGAGCAGTTCTTC. It encodes CASRLGQQYNEQFF.

This chain uses TRBV10-3 with TRBJ2-5; 7 bases line up with TRBD2. This CDR3 has 13 residues. CDR1 is ENHRY, CDR2 SYGVKD, per germline. V dropped 7 bases and J dropped 9; count of bases not matched to a gene: 11. CDR3 protein: CAITRTRDEPQYF. Written as DNA, the CDR3 is TGTGCCATCACTCGGACTAGGGATGAGCCCCAGTACTTC.

The V and J genes are TRBV19 and TRBJ2-2; 8 bases map to TRBD2. Germline lookup yields CDR1 LNHDA and CDR2 SQIVND (reference sequence). The V segment lost 2 bases and the J segment 4 bases; nucleotides outside the gene matches: 9. This CDR3 is built from 17 residues. This chain's CDR3 is CASSILAGGQSTGELFF. The DNA of the CDR3 is TGTGCCAGTAGTATATTGGCGGGAGGCCAGAGCACCGGGGAGCTGTTTTTT.